This T cell receptor beta chain was profiled in a study of control samples from healthy donors and cancer patients. The CDR3 consists of 15 residues. Trimming pared 5 bases from V and 0 bases from J, leaving 11 bases between. Germline-derived CDR1 and CDR2 are SGHTA and FQGNSA. Here immunoSEQ multiplex PCR was the method, and the copy in TCRdb shows in-frame clones only, minus some. Among approximately 190,000 clones listed, around 90% were seen once. The sequenced material came from blood. This clonotype originated in a man younger than 45 in good health. V and J are TRBV7-2 and TRBJ1-5; TRBD1 might be the D (6 bases). The chain's CDR3 is CASSLTGFSNQPQHF. In nucleotides, the CDR3 is TGTGCCAGCAGCCTGACAGGCTTTAGCAATCAGCCCCAGCATTTT.